Shown below are 21 T cell receptor beta chains from a single sample sequenced in a study of chemoradiotherapy in HPV16-positive cancers. Profiling relied on immunoSEQ multiplex PCR, and the TCRdb table lists in-frame clones only, not all of them. The data hold about 13,000 clones, with over 75% observed a single time. The specimen comprised blood, sampled from a patient who underwent chemoradiotherapy. The receptors here all came from a human donor with HPV-associated anogenital cancer.

This chain joins TRBV7-3 and TRBJ2-1; no clear D. V lost 5 bases to trimming and J lost 1 base, with 12 bases between them. Per the germline V gene, CDR1 is SGHTA and CDR2 is FQGTGA. The CDR3 length is 15 residues. CDR3 in DNA: TGTGCCAGCAGCCCCCATGCAGTTTCCTACAATGAGCAGTTCTTC. It yields the protein CASSPHAVSYNEQFF.

In this sample, this clone turned up once. The chain carries TRBV19 and TRBJ1-2; D is undetermined. V was clipped by 5 bases and J by 2 bases, with 9 bases between them. Germline CDR1 is LNHDA and CDR2 is SQIVND (reference sequence). The CDR3 has 13 residues. The CDR3 DNA follows: TGTGCCAGTAGTGTCGGGGAAAACTATGGCTACACCTTC. This encodes CASSVGENYGYTF.

The chain combines TRBV9 with TRBJ2-1, with a tentative D call TRBD1 (5 bases). V dropped 0 bases and J dropped 0 bases, with 10 bases sitting between them. The CDR3 length is 16 residues. Germline V gives CDR1 SGDLS, CDR2 YYNGEE. This chain's CDR3 is CASSVAGATSYNEQFF. CDR3 DNA sequence: TGTGCCAGCAGCGTAGCTGGGGCGACCTCCTACAATGAGCAGTTCTTC.

This chain joins TRBV25-1 and TRBJ1-2; 7 positions agree with TRBD1. Losses at the gene ends were 6 bases for V and 7 bases for J; bases not matched to a gene: 8. The CDR3 loop spans 13 amino acids. In germline, CDR1 is MGHDK, CDR2 SYGVNS. CDR3 bases: TGTGCCAGCAGGTTGTCAGGGGGAAGTGGCTACACCTTC. It yields the protein CASRLSGGSGYTF.

The chain links TRBV19 to TRBJ2-7; 10 bases are shared with TRBD1. The germline V gene encodes CDR1 LNHDA and CDR2 SQIVND (reference sequence). With V trimmed by 6 bases and J by 0 bases, 5 bases remained unmatched. The CDR3 length is 15 residues. In nucleotides, the CDR3 is TGTGCCAGTAGGTCAAGGGACAGGGGCTCCTACGAGCAGTACTTC. This encodes CASRSRDRGSYEQYF.

The gene calls are TRBV5-6 and TRBJ1-6, with 9 bases matching TRBD1. The ends lost 1 base at V and 10 bases at J; junction bases unmatched: 9. This CDR3 has 16 amino acids. Germline V lookup: CDR1 SGHDT, CDR2 YYEEEE. CDR3 sequence reads: CASSLSRGQGKSPLHF. The CDR3 region has the DNA TGTGCCAGCAGCTTGTCCCGAGGACAGGGGAAATCACCCCTCCACTTT. The full variable domain, in which reference TRBV5-6 and TRBJ1-6 provide the parts outside the CDR3, is DAGVTQSPTHLIKTRGQQVTLRCSPKSGHDTVSWYQQALGQGPQFIFQYYEEEERQRGNFPDRFSGHQFPNYSSELNVNALLLGDSALYLCASSLSRGQGKSPLHFGNGTRLTVT.

This sequence joins TRBV9 and TRBJ2-5; the match to TRBD2 covers 10 bases. This CDR3 has 16 amino acids. V dropped 0 bases and J dropped 1; count of bases not matched to a gene: 3. From germline, CDR1 is SGDLS and CDR2 YYNGEE. In nucleotides, the CDR3 is TGTGCCAGCAGCGTAGTAGCGGGGGGCCTCCAAGAGACCCAGTACTTC. It is translated as CASSVVAGGLQETQYF.

The CDR3 bases are TGTGCCAGCAGCTTAAACAGGGGGGCTGGCTATGGCTACACCTTC. Its protein is CASSLNRGAGYGYTF. This chain links TRBV7-8 with TRBJ1-2; 8 nucleotides agree with TRBD1. The CDR3 contains 15 residues. Germline values: CDR1 SGHVS, CDR2 FQNEAQ. V trimming: 2 bases; J trimming: 4 bases; junction bases outside the gene matches: 6.

This clone has just a few counts. The CDR3 nucleotides are TGTGCCAGCAGCTCTACTAGCGGGGGGTACCTAGCCAAAAACATTCAGTACTTC. It encodes CASSSTSGGYLAKNIQYF. The chain couples TRBV5-6 to TRBJ2-4; 12 bases map to TRBD2. The CDR3 loop spans 18 amino acids. CDR1 is SGHDT, CDR2 YYEEEE, per germline. Losses at the gene ends were 3 bases for V and 0 bases for J; bases not matched to a gene: 7.

This clone was seen a single time. The chain links TRBV30 to TRBJ1-1; D remains unclear. V was shortened by 2 bases and J by 11 bases, with 15 bases between the two germline ends. The CDR3 consists of 12 residues. Germline assignment: CDR1 GTSNPN and CDR2 SVGIG (reference sequence). The CDR3 bases are TGTGCCTGGAGTAGCCGGACTTATGTGGCTTTCTTT. Translated, it gives CAWSSRTYVAFF.

V usage is TRBV25-1 and J usage is TRBJ1-6; 8 nucleotides line up with TRBD1. The trim removed 3 bases at V and 6 bases at J, leaving 13 bases unmatched. CDR1 and CDR2 (germline): MGHDK, SYGVNS. The CDR3 sequence is 18 residues long. CDR3 amino acids: CASSDPTPLDRGNSPLHF. CDR3 nucleotide sequence: TGTGCCAGCAGTGACCCTACCCCCCTCGACAGGGGTAATTCACCCCTCCACTTT.

The chain employs TRBV19 and TRBJ1-1; D ambiguous. The ends were cut back, 5 bases at V and 2 bases at J, with 9 bases in the middle. Per germline, CDR1 LNHDA and CDR2 SQIVND (reference sequence). This CDR3 comprises 13 residues. CDR3 amino acids: CASSFSLNTEAFF. For the CDR3, the DNA is TGTGCCAGTAGTTTTTCCCTAAACACTGAAGCTTTCTTT.

This clone occurred a few times. The V and J genes are TRBV11-3 and TRBJ2-1; TRBD1 is a possible D gene (5 bases). Per germline, CDR1 SGHNT and CDR2 YENEEA. Trimming left V 1 base short and J 6 bases short, with 10 bases between. The CDR3 length is 14 residues. The CDR3 nucleotides are TGTGCCAGCAGCTTAGGGGGCTATGGCAATGAGCAGTTCTTC. Protein sequence: CASSLGGYGNEQFF.

The table lists this clone with a few counts. The chain carries TRBV6-5 and TRBJ1-2, with no clear D. CDR1 is MNHEY, CDR2 SVGAGI, per germline. Trimming left V 6 bases short and J 6 bases short, with 14 bases between. CDR3 length: 13 residues. The CDR3 bases are TGTGCCAGCAGGACCGGAGGGCCACATGGCTACACCTTC. Its protein is CASRTGGPHGYTF.

V gene TRBV20-1 combines with J gene TRBJ1-1; unclear D gene. This CDR3 comprises 10 residues. Trimming left V 7 bases short and J 11 bases short, with 14 bases between. Germline V gives CDR1 DFQATT, CDR2 SNEGSKA (reference sequence). CDR3: CSVPEVGAFF. The CDR3 nucleotides are TGCAGTGTTCCGGAAGTGGGGGCTTTCTTT.

The chain uses TRBV5-1 and TRBJ1-2; weak D call: TRBD1 (6 bases). The germline V gene encodes CDR1 SGHRS and CDR2 YFSETQ. Trimming removed 1 base at V and 5 bases at J, with 9 bases between. This CDR3 is built from 13 residues. The CDR3 loop is CASSLSQGYGYTF. In nucleotides, the CDR3 is TGCGCCAGCAGCTTGTCACAGGGATATGGCTACACCTTC. Filled out from reference TRBV5-1 and TRBJ1-2, the complete variable domain reads KAGVTQTPRYLIKTRGQQVTLSCSPISGHRSVSWYQQTPGQGLQFLFEYFSETQRNKGNFPGRFSGRQFSNSRSEMNVSTLELGDSALYLCASSLSQGYGYTFGSGTRLTVV.

The chain carries TRBV11-2 and TRBJ2-7; weak D call: TRBD1 (5 bases). The CDR3 totals 14 residues. The germline gives CDR1 SGHAT, CDR2 FQNNGV. V was shortened by 3 bases and J by 2 bases, with 11 bases between the two germline ends. This CDR3 reads CASSFQGKPYEQYF. CDR3 DNA: TGTGCCAGCAGCTTTCAGGGAAAGCCCTACGAGCAGTACTTC.

This CDR3 reads CAWSTQEGRDTQETQYF. The DNA of the CDR3 is TGTGCCTGGAGTACCCAGGAGGGCAGGGATACCCAAGAGACCCAGTACTTC. V and J are TRBV30 and TRBJ2-5; D perhaps matches TRBD2 (6 bases). The CDR3 covers 17 residues. CDR1 is GTSNPN and CDR2 is SVGIG in the germline V gene (reference sequence). Deletions cut 2 bases from V and 1 base from J, with 20 bases between.

The chain has TRBV2 and TRBJ2-5; tentative D call: TRBD1 (5 bases). The CDR3 is 13 residues long. Germline V gene sequence: CDR1 SNHLY, CDR2 FYNNEI. Trimming removed 2 bases from V and 7 bases from J, with 11 bases in between. The CDR3 spells CASSETREGTQYF. For the CDR3, the DNA is TGTGCCAGCAGTGAAACCAGGGAAGGGACCCAGTACTTC. Together with reference TRBV2 and TRBJ2-5, the CDR3 gives the full variable domain: EPEVTQTPSHQVTQMGQEVILRCVPISNHLYFYWYRQILGQKVEFLVSFYNNEISEKSEIFDDQFSVERPDGSNFTLKIRSTKLEDSAMYFCASSETREGTQYFGPGTRLLVL.

The chain combines TRBV11-1 with TRBJ2-6; D call uncertain. V lost 3 bases, J lost 0 bases, and 6 bases lay in between. The CDR3 spans 15 residues. CDR1 is SGHAT, CDR2 FQDESV, per germline (reference sequence). The CDR3 nucleotides read TGTGCCAGCAGCTTTTCGGTCTCTGGGGCCAACGTCCTGACTTTC. This gives the protein CASSFSVSGANVLTF.

This clone was counted once. CDR3 region: CASSTDNSDSYEQYF. DNA for the CDR3: TGTGCCAGCAGCACCGACAATTCAGACTCCTACGAGCAGTACTTC. V usage is TRBV7-9 and J usage is TRBJ2-7; D is ambiguous. The V and J ends lost 5 bases and 0 bases respectively, with 14 bases between them. The CDR3 loop spans 15 amino acids. The germline gives CDR1 SEHNR, CDR2 FQNEAQ (reference sequence).